The present entry profiles one TCR beta chain with its context. This record belongs to a study of blood T cell repertoires in COVID-19. Per the germline V gene, CDR1 is SEHNR and CDR2 is FQNEAQ (reference sequence). Trimming shortened V by 1 base and J by 11 bases, and 6 bases separated the two germline ends. This CDR3 has 12 residues. Measured with immunoSEQ multiplex PCR; TCRdb has only the in-frame clones, and not every one. This table holds fewer than 250,000 clones, 80% to 90% found once. This rearrangement joins TRBV7-9 to TRBJ1-6, with D unclear. Sequenced input: peripheral blood. This sequence originates from a man aged 50 to 59 with active or convalescent COVID-19. This CDR3 reads CASSLVNPPLHF. For the CDR3, the DNA is TGTGCCAGCAGCTTAGTAAATCCACCCCTCCACTTT.